This T cell receptor (beta chain) came from a study of cytomegalovirus exposure and HLA in healthy donors. Regarding the study as a whole: Highly shared variants forming one cluster were likely a sequencing artifact.

13 Jbeta primers and 60 Vbeta primers were used for the PCR. The protocol was immunoSEQ multiplex PCR, while the TCRdb copy is restricted to in-frame clones and leaves out a portion. The data contain over 65,000 clones, 70% to 90% of them singletons. This CDR3 has 13 residues. With 5 bases removed from V and 4 bases from J, the gap between germline ends came to 11 bases. Germline assignment: CDR1 SGHVS and CDR2 FNYEAQ. With regard to this clone: The antigen is undetermined.

The TCR comes from a woman aged 30 to 39 in good health and CMV-seronegative. The sample comprised PBMCs. The V and J genes are TRBV7-6 and TRBJ1-2; D not resolved. The CDR3 reads CASSPGNPYGYTF. CDR3 nucleotides: TGTGCCAGCAGCCCAGGAAACCCCTATGGCTACACCTTC. The variable domain in full, completed from reference TRBV7-6 and TRBJ1-2, reads GAGVSQSPRYKVTKRGQDVALRCDPISGHVSLYWYRQALGQGPEFLTYFNYEAQQDKSGLPNDRFSAERPEGSISTLTIQRTEQRDSAMYRCASSPGNPYGYTFGSGTRLTVV.